The 32 T cell receptor beta chains below come from one sample, sequenced in a study of blood T cell repertoires in COVID-19. Using immunoSEQ multiplex PCR, the repertoire was profiled, and TCRdb retains in-frame clones only, with some absent. The table has fewer than 250,000 clones, approximately 80% seen once. The sample comprised PBMCs or T cells enriched from blood (not recorded which). All receptors derive from a man in his 60s who had recovered from COVID-19.

CDR3 residues: CASSMQVTNTEAFF. The CDR3 DNA sequence: TGTGCCAGTAGTATGCAGGTTACGAACACTGAAGCTTTCTTT. The chain links TRBV19 to TRBJ1-1; D not certain. Trimming left V 3 bases short and J 1 base short, with 9 bases between. Germline V lookup: CDR1 LNHDA, CDR2 SQIVND (reference sequence). The CDR3 totals 14 residues. The entire variable domain, with the rest obtained from reference TRBV19 and TRBJ1-1, is as follows: DGGITQSPKYLFRKEGQNVTLSCEQNLNHDAMYWYRQDPGQGLRLIYYSQIVNDFQKGDIAEGYSVSREKKESFPLTVTSAQKNPTAFYLCASSMQVTNTEAFFGQGTRLTVV.

The chain is built from TRBV18 and TRBJ2-6; 9 bases line up with TRBD1. V trimming: 4 bases; J trimming: 0 bases; junction bases outside the gene matches: 4. Per germline, CDR1 KGHSH and CDR2 LQKENI. The CDR3 extends over 17 amino acids. The CDR3: CASSRGQGSSGANVLTF. Here the CDR3 DNA reads TGTGCCAGCTCACGAGGACAGGGGAGCTCTGGGGCCAACGTCCTGACTTTC.

The rearrangement uses TRBV29-1 and TRBJ1-5, with 7 bases matching TRBD1. The V and J ends lost 4 bases and 7 bases, in that order; junction bases with no gene match: 7. There are 13 residues in the CDR3. Germline V gene sequence: CDR1 SQVTM, CDR2 ANQGSEA. This CDR3 is CSVGQGQGQPQHF. The CDR3 DNA sequence: TGCAGCGTTGGACAGGGACAAGGGCAGCCCCAGCATTTT.

The V and J genes are TRBV19 and TRBJ1-2, with D uncertain. Germline CDR1 LNHDA, CDR2 SQIVND (reference sequence). The CDR3 is 12 amino acids. V lost 9 bases and J 2 bases, leaving 10 bases between the germline ends. CDR3 protein: CASGVANYGYTF. In DNA form, the CDR3 reads TGTGCCAGCGGGGTGGCCAACTATGGCTACACCTTC.

This rearrangement joins TRBV27 to TRBJ2-7, with 7 nucleotides matching TRBD2. The CDR3 has 16 residues. The V segment lost 5 bases and the J segment 0 bases; nucleotides outside the gene matches: 10. Germline V lookup: CDR1 MNHEY, CDR2 SMNVEV (reference sequence). The CDR3 is CASSPLGAGDSYEQYF. CDR3 DNA sequence: TGTGCCAGCAGTCCGCTAGGGGCGGGGGACTCCTACGAGCAGTACTTC.

This clone came up a few times. J is TRBJ1-1 and V is TRBV18; 7 bases fit TRBD1. V lost 2 bases, J lost 0 bases, and 12 bases stayed unmatched. CDR3 length equals 18 residues. CDR1 and CDR2 from the germline V gene are KGHSH and LQKENI. CDR3 sequence (DNA): TGTGCCAGCTCACCAGTGGTTGGAGGGGGCATTTTGAACACTGAAGCTTTCTTT. Its protein is CASSPVVGGGILNTEAFF.

This chain links TRBV9 with TRBJ2-6, with 8 bases aligning to TRBD1. Germline CDR1 is SGDLS and CDR2 is YYNGEE. This CDR3 has 19 residues. The ends lost 0 bases at V and 0 bases at J; junction bases unmatched: 8. CDR3 sequence (DNA): TGTGCCAGCAGCGTAGCTCTGGCAGGGGGCTTCTCTGGGGCCAACGTCCTGACTTTC. Protein sequence: CASSVALAGGFSGANVLTF.

V is TRBV4-2 and J is TRBJ2-3, with TRBD2 matching 10 bases. The junction had 15 bases not matched to a gene; V was cut back by 0 bases and J by 0 bases. The CDR3 is 21 amino acids. Germline CDR1 is LGHNA and CDR2 is YNFKEQ. The CDR3: CASSQDRAGGNEGESTDTQYF. The CDR3 region has the DNA TGTGCCAGCAGCCAAGATCGAGCGGGGGGGAACGAAGGGGAGAGCACAGATACGCAGTATTTT.

The chain combines TRBV5-6 with TRBJ1-2; TRBD1 agrees at 12 bases. The J segment lost 6 bases and the V segment lost 0 bases, leaving 3 bases of the junction unmatched. Germline values: CDR1 SGHDT, CDR2 YYEEEE. This CDR3 spans 15 amino acids. The CDR3 sequence is CASSLVGTGGHGYTF. CDR3 sequence (DNA): TGTGCCAGCAGCTTGGTGGGGACAGGGGGCCATGGCTACACCTTC.

The genes are TRBV5-1 and TRBJ1-1; D is possibly TRBD1 (5 bases). CDR1 is SGHRS, CDR2 YFSETQ, per germline. V lost 3 bases and J 5 bases, leaving 11 bases between the germline ends. This CDR3 is built from 13 residues. In DNA, the CDR3 is TGCGCCAGCAGCTCCTCTCGGGGGACTGAAGCTTTCTTT. It translates to CASSSSRGTEAFF.

This chain connects TRBV6-5 to TRBJ1-6; 8 bases align to TRBD1. Germline V CDR1 and CDR2: MNHEY, SVGAGI. The CDR3 length is 14 residues. Trimming removed 6 bases from V and 6 bases from J; junction bases left unmatched: 4. CDR3 in DNA: TGTGCCAGCAGCCGAGGACAGGGTAATTCACCCCTCCACTTT. It encodes CASSRGQGNSPLHF.

The J gene is TRBJ1-3, the V gene TRBV27; 7 bases are shared with TRBD1. Germline V gene lookup returns CDR1 MNHEY and CDR2 SMNVEV (reference sequence). The CDR3 is 15 amino acids. J was trimmed by 0 bases and V by 5 bases; bases with no gene match: 4. The CDR3 sequence is CASSADRSSGNTIYF. DNA of the CDR3: TGTGCCAGCAGTGCGGACAGGAGCTCTGGAAACACCATATATTTT.

This rearrangement joins TRBV18 to TRBJ2-2; D not certain. Between the trimmed V and J ends, which lost 3 bases and 1 base, there was a span of 6 bases. The CDR3 totals 14 residues. Germline loops: CDR1 KGHSH, CDR2 LQKENI. The CDR3 region is CASSPALNTGELFF. Written as DNA, the CDR3 is TGTGCCAGCTCACCGGCCCTGAACACCGGGGAGCTGTTTTTT.

The chain carries TRBV10-3 and TRBJ2-7; 7 bases map to TRBD1. Germline V gene lookup returns CDR1 ENHRY and CDR2 SYGVKD. V shed 8 bases, J shed 1 base, and the junction held 8 bases outside the gene matches. The CDR3 totals 14 residues. CDR3 nucleotides: TGTGCCATCGGTCGACAGGGATTTTCCTACGAGCAGTACTTC. Protein sequence: CAIGRQGFSYEQYF.

The chain recombines TRBV5-8 with TRBJ1-5; D perhaps matches TRBD1 (5 bases). CDR3 length equals 16 residues. With 0 bases removed from V and 3 bases from J, the gap between germline ends came to 13 bases. CDR1 is SGHTS and CDR2 is YDEGEE in the germline V gene. The CDR3 nucleotides read TGTGCCAGCAGCTTGGCCAGGGCCGGCACCAATCAGCCCCAGCATTTT. This translates into CASSLARAGTNQPQHF.

This clone has only a few counts. This chain joins TRBV9 and TRBJ2-7, with 8 bases that match TRBD1. The V gene's germline CDR1 is SGDLS and CDR2 YYNGEE. V trimming: 1 base; J trimming: 6 bases; junction bases outside the gene matches: 6. This CDR3 comprises 14 residues. Here the CDR3 reads CASSVQGQGFEQYF. CDR3 nucleotide sequence: TGTGCCAGCAGCGTACAAGGACAGGGCTTCGAGCAGTACTTC. The whole variable domain, filled in from reference TRBV9 and TRBJ2-7, reads DSGVTQTPKHLITATGQRVTLRCSPRSGDLSVYWYQQSLDQGLQFLIQYYNGEERAKGNILERFSAQQFPDLHSELNLSSLELGDSALYFCASSVQGQGFEQYFGPGTRLTVT.

The chain uses TRBV3-1 (or the pseudogene TRBV3-2) and TRBJ1-1, with 7 nucleotides matching TRBD1. The length of the CDR3 is 15 residues. Germline V gene sequence: CDR1 LGHDT, CDR2 YNNKEL (reference sequence). The V and J ends lost 4 bases and 10 bases, in that order; junction bases with no gene match: 15. The CDR3 reads CASSLSLQGRYGAFF. In DNA, the CDR3 is TGTGCCAGCAGCCTTTCCCTACAGGGGCGCTACGGAGCTTTCTTT.

The chain couples TRBV5-1 to TRBJ1-6; perhaps TRBD1 as D (6 bases). This CDR3 contains 14 residues. CDR1 and CDR2 from the germline V gene are SGHRS and YFSETQ. The V gene lost 4 bases and the J gene lost 10 bases, with 15 bases spanning the gap. The CDR3 nucleotides read TGCGCCAGCAGCCCGCGACAGGCTGGCTCACCCCTCCACTTT. Translating gives CASSPRQAGSPLHF. The full variable domain, completed using reference TRBV5-1 and TRBJ1-6, is KAGVTQTPRYLIKTRGQQVTLSCSPISGHRSVSWYQQTPGQGLQFLFEYFSETQRNKGNFPGRFSGRQFSNSRSEMNVSTLELGDSALYLCASSPRQAGSPLHFGNGTRLTVT.

V and J are TRBV18 and TRBJ1-4, with 10 bases fitting TRBD1. Trimming took 3 bases from V and 6 from J; bases not matched to a gene: 4. Germline CDR1 is KGHSH and CDR2 is LQKENI. The CDR3 is 15 amino acids. The CDR3 nucleotides are TGTGCCAGCTCACCTACGGGACAGGGGTATGAAAAACTGTTTTTT. Residues: CASSPTGQGYEKLFF.

The chain is built from TRBV18 and TRBJ2-7; D is possibly TRBD2 (5 bases). Trimming cost V 2 bases and J 5 bases, with 7 bases left between them. There are 12 residues in the CDR3. The germline V gene encodes CDR1 KGHSH and CDR2 LQKENI. Here the CDR3 DNA reads TGTGCCAGCTCACCAGGGAGCGACGAGCAGTACTTC. It translates to CASSPGSDEQYF. The whole variable domain, filled in from reference TRBV18 and TRBJ2-7, reads NAGVMQNPRHLVRRRGQEARLRCSPMKGHSHVYWYRQLPEEGLKFMVYLQKENIIDESGMPKERFSAEFPKEGPSILRIQQVVRGDSAAYFCASSPGSDEQYFGPGTRLTVT.

The chain uses TRBV6-4 and TRBJ2-2; 9 bases match TRBD1. The V segment lost 6 bases and the J segment 6 bases; nucleotides outside the gene matches: 5. Germline V gene lookup returns CDR1 MRHNA and CDR2 SNTAGT. This CDR3 comprises 14 residues. The CDR3 DNA sequence: TGTGCCAGCAGGGGACAGGGCCCCGCCGGGGAGCTGTTTTTT. It codes for CASRGQGPAGELFF.

This clone has only one observation. The genes are TRBV7-3 and TRBJ2-1, with TRBD1 identical over 10 bases. J lost 4 bases, V lost 2 bases, and 2 bases had no gene match. The CDR3 loop spans 15 amino acids. The germline V gene encodes CDR1 SGHTA and CDR2 FQGTGA. This chain's CDR3 is CASSLEGQGYNEQFF. The CDR3 DNA follows: TGTGCCAGCAGCTTAGAGGGACAGGGGTACAATGAGCAGTTCTTC.

The gene calls are TRBV6-5 and TRBJ2-7; TRBD2 aligns across 15 bases. Losses at the gene ends were 5 bases for V and 7 bases for J; bases not matched to a gene: 3. Germline V gene sequence: CDR1 MNHEY, CDR2 SVGAGI. The CDR3 is 14 residues long. DNA of the CDR3: TGTGCCAGCAGTCGGACTAGCGGGGGGGATGAGCAGTACTTC. It encodes CASSRTSGGDEQYF.

The chain carries TRBV25-1 and TRBJ2-6, with 7 bases lining up with TRBD1. The CDR3 is 15 residues long. Germline CDR1 and CDR2: MGHDK and SYGVNS. V was clipped by 3 bases and J by 5 bases; unmatched bases: 4. CDR3 region: CASSEGQTWANVLTF. The DNA of the CDR3 is TGTGCCAGCAGTGAGGGACAGACATGGGCCAACGTCCTGACTTTC.

The chain employs TRBV6-6 and TRBJ2-7; TRBD1 agrees at 8 bases. This CDR3 spans 20 amino acids. V was clipped by 6 bases and J by 1 base; unmatched bases: 23. Germline V lookup: CDR1 MNHNY, CDR2 SVGAGI (reference sequence). The CDR3 spells CASSRPDGRMVQGGSYEQYF. CDR3 bases: TGTGCCAGCAGCCGGCCCGATGGGAGGATGGTACAGGGGGGTTCCTACGAGCAGTACTTC.

The chain has TRBV14 and TRBJ2-7; TRBD2 agrees at 10 bases. Looked up from germline, CDR1 is SGHDN and CDR2 is FVKESK. Trimming removed 0 bases from V and 2 bases from J; junction bases left unmatched: 7. This CDR3 region has 17 residues. The CDR3 DNA sequence: TGTGCCAGCAGCCAAGATTCTCTACTAGCGGGGCCCTACGAGCAGTACTTC. It encodes CASSQDSLLAGPYEQYF.

This clone was counted once. The V gene is TRBV6-5, the J gene TRBJ2-7; D is unclear. Germline V lookup: CDR1 MNHEY, CDR2 SVGAGI. This CDR3 region has 13 residues. V lost 5 bases and J lost 1, with 9 bases in between. This CDR3 reads CASSTEISYEQYF. For the CDR3, the DNA is TGTGCCAGCAGTACGGAGATTTCCTACGAGCAGTACTTC.

This clone was seen a single time. CDR3 DNA sequence: TGCGCCAGCAGCGAGGGGGACGCGAACACCGGGGAGCTGTTTTTT. It translates to CASSEGDANTGELFF. This chain connects TRBV5-1 to TRBJ2-2; a possible D gene is TRBD1 (6 bases). Germline V lookup: CDR1 SGHRS, CDR2 YFSETQ. CDR3 length equals 15 residues. Trimming pared 4 bases from V and 0 bases from J, leaving 10 bases between.

This sequence joins TRBV6-2 or TRBV6-3 and TRBJ2-1, with D tentatively TRBD1 (5 bases). Germline CDR1 reads MNHEY; CDR2 reads SVGEGT. The CDR3 totals 13 residues. Trimming took 5 bases from V and 13 from J, leaving 18 bases between them. The CDR3 DNA reads TGTGCCAGCAGTCTGATTTCCAGGGAAAAACAGTTCTTC. Protein sequence: CASSLISREKQFF.

The chain recombines TRBV13 with TRBJ1-5; 9 bases agree with TRBD1. This CDR3 spans 16 amino acids. With V trimmed by 3 bases and J by 2 bases, 5 bases remained unmatched. CDR1 and CDR2 from the germline V gene are PRHDT and FYEKMQ (reference sequence). The CDR3 is CASSFLGQGRNQPQHF. In nucleotides, the CDR3 is TGTGCCAGCAGCTTCCTGGGACAGGGCCGCAATCAGCCCCAGCATTTT. Full variable domain (outside the CDR3, taken from reference TRBV13 and TRBJ1-5): AAGVIQSPRHLIKEKRETATLKCYPIPRHDTVYWYQQGPGQDPQFLISFYEKMQSDKGSIPDRFSAQQFSDYHSELNMSSLELGDSALYFCASSFLGQGRNQPQHFGDGTRLSIL.

The chain uses TRBV6-2 or TRBV6-3 and TRBJ2-6; D call uncertain. This CDR3 region has 17 residues. Germline CDR1 is MNHEY and CDR2 is SVGEGT. V lost 2 bases and J lost 2, with 13 bases in between. This CDR3 is CASSYGFRVTGANVLTF. In nucleotides, the CDR3 is TGTGCCAGCAGTTACGGTTTCCGGGTCACTGGGGCCAACGTCCTGACTTTC.

The chain recombines TRBV5-1 with TRBJ1-1; maybe TRBD1 (5 bases). Germline V gives CDR1 SGHRS, CDR2 YFSETQ. V was shortened by 8 bases and J by 2 bases, with 13 bases between the two germline ends. The length of the CDR3 is 13 residues. This CDR3 reads CASTLQENTEAFF. CDR3 sequence (DNA): TGCGCCAGTACCCTACAGGAAAACACTGAAGCTTTCTTT.